This T cell receptor beta chain was identified in a study of glioma-infiltrating T cells. Study-wide findings and caveats: Tissue-blood divergence was below expectation in non-neoplastic patients, above in gliomas.

Amplification of TCR alpha and beta CDR3 regions from RNA used iRepertoire nested multiplex PCR. Input was roughly 100-450 ng of tissue mRNA or PBMC total RNA. TCRdb reprocessed the multiplex PCR reads with MiXCR, giving one entry per CDR3 protein. The repertoire holds about 93,000 distinct CDR3 sequences, with roughly 37% as singletons. Note on this clonotype: What it recognizes is unknown. One end of the junction varies from germline; a read error may be responsible.

This CDR3 has 14 amino acids. The V gene's germline CDR1 is SGDLS and CDR2 YYNGEE. The origin of this receptor is a human donor with low-grade glioma or glioblastoma, undergoing nonglioma brain surgery, or in good health (not recorded which). The rearrangement links TRBV9 to TRBJ2-1; D is uncertain. The sample consisted of glioma tissue, nonneoplastic brain tissue, or PBMCs (not recorded which). CDR3 region: CASSTRGGYNEQFF. CDR3 sequence (DNA): TGCGCCAGCAGCACGAGAGGCGGCTACAATGAGCAGTTCTTC.